Below are 27 T cell receptor beta chains sequenced from a single sample in a study of T cell clones after liver transplantation (dated 2019 in TCRdb). To prepare the library, the immunoSEQ multiplex PCR assay was applied. TCRdb mirrors the immuneACCESS table, restricted to in-frame sequences. Some clones are absent from its copies; in checked studies, under half trace to an unresolved V gene, and the reason for the others is unknown. This sample lists tens of thousands of clones; more than 90% were detected once. 26% of the sample goes to the ten largest clones. This specimen consisted of CD8+ T cells from blood, obtained 12 months after liver transplant. The origin of the receptors is a human patient who received a liver transplant. Some T cells may derive from the graft donor when a transplant has been performed.

This chain joins TRBV19 and TRBJ2-2, with a tentative D call TRBD2 (8 bases). V was trimmed by 11 bases and J by 3 bases, leaving 28 bases between them. The CDR3 sequence is 18 residues long. Germline CDR1 is LNHDA and CDR2 is SQIVND (reference sequence). CDR3 amino acids: CACQRAGGVLADTGELFF. Here the CDR3 DNA reads TGTGCCTGTCAAAGGGCAGGGGGTGTACTAGCGGACACCGGGGAGCTGTTTTTT.

In nucleotides, the CDR3 is TGTGCCAGCAGCTTAGTGGGACCGCAACGCACAGATACGCAGTATTTT. This encodes CASSLVGPQRTDTQYF. The V call is TRBV11-2, the J call TRBJ2-3; either TRBD1 or TRBD2 may fit D (5 bases each). The V gene's germline CDR1 is SGHAT and CDR2 FQNNGV. The CDR3 has 16 amino acids. Trimming shortened V by 1 base and J by 1 base, and 12 bases separated the two germline ends.

The chain carries TRBV2 and TRBJ1-1; possible D gene TRBD1, 6 bases. Germline assignment: CDR1 SNHLY and CDR2 FYNNEI. The CDR3 spans 13 residues. Trimming shortened V by 7 bases and J by 7 bases, and 16 bases separated the two germline ends. The CDR3 reads CASIPQGLLEAFF. The CDR3 DNA reads as TGTGCCAGCATACCACAGGGCCTACTTGAAGCTTTCTTT. Using reference TRBV2 and TRBJ1-1 for the parts outside the CDR3, the full variable domain is EPEVTQTPSHQVTQMGQEVILRCVPISNHLYFYWYRQILGQKVEFLVSFYNNEISEKSEIFDDQFSVERPDGSNFTLKIRSTKLEDSAMYFCASIPQGLLEAFFGQGTRLTVV.

The rearrangement uses TRBV9 and TRBJ2-3; weak D call: TRBD2 (6 bases). This CDR3 is built from 15 residues. The V and J ends lost 0 bases and 5 bases respectively, with 13 bases between them. CDR1 SGDLS and CDR2 YYNGEE come from the germline V gene. CDR3 nucleotide sequence: TGTGCCAGCAGCGTAGCCGGGAGTGGGGGAGATACGCAGTATTTT. Translating gives CASSVAGSGGDTQYF.

This clone has only one observation. The chain recombines TRBV2 with TRBJ2-6, with D hard to call. The germline V gene has CDR1 SNHLY and CDR2 FYNNEI. V was clipped by 7 bases and J by 4 bases, with 5 bases between them. CDR3 length: 12 residues. CDR3 coding DNA: TGTGCCAGCAACGGAGGGGCCAACGTCCTGACTTTC. This translates into CASNGGANVLTF.

The chain joins TRBV6-6 to TRBJ1-4; D gene uncertain. There are 14 residues in the CDR3. Trimming took 2 bases from V and 3 from J, leaving 7 bases between them. The germline V gene encodes CDR1 MNHNY and CDR2 SVGAGI (reference sequence). In DNA, the CDR3 is TGTGCCAGCAGTTACGTGGGCTCTAATGAAAAACTGTTTTTT. Its protein product is CASSYVGSNEKLFF.

This chain uses TRBV29-1 with TRBJ1-2; D unresolved. The germline V gene encodes CDR1 SQVTM and CDR2 ANQGSEA. The germline V and J ends were trimmed by 6 bases and 6 bases, with 5 bases remaining between them. This CDR3 is 9 amino acids long. The CDR3, as DNA: TGCAGCGTGGTCCATGGCTACACCTTC. As protein: CSVVHGYTF.

The rearrangement uses TRBV10-2 and TRBJ2-2, with D perhaps TRBD1 or TRBD2 (5 bases each). Germline CDR1 and CDR2: WSHSY and SAAADI. The CDR3 totals 13 residues. Trimming took off 6 bases at V and 4 bases at J, with 9 bases between the two ends. CDR3 nucleotide sequence: TGCGCCAGCAGGGGGACCTTCACCGGGGAGCTGTTTTTT. As protein: CASRGTFTGELFF.

This clone came up once. This chain connects TRBV7-6 to TRBJ2-1; TRBD2 is a possible D gene (5 bases). The CDR3 extends over 15 amino acids. V lost 5 bases, J lost 6 bases, and 17 bases lay in between. The germline V gene has CDR1 SGHVS and CDR2 FNYEAQ. The CDR3 region has the DNA TGTGCCAGCAGCCCCCCTCAGTTAGCGAGCAATGAGCAGTTCTTC. This gives the protein CASSPPQLASNEQFF.

J is TRBJ1-2 and V is TRBV11-2; TRBD1 agrees at 7 bases. Looked up from germline, CDR1 is SGHAT and CDR2 is FQNNGV. After removal of 8 bases from V and 0 bases from J, the junction contained 12 bases not matched to a gene. The CDR3 length is 16 residues. In DNA, the CDR3 is TGTGCCAGCGGTCCTCCAGGGGGTACGACTAACTATGGCTACACCTTC. Amino acid sequence: CASGPPGGTTNYGYTF.

V gene TRBV7-6 combines with J gene TRBJ2-5, with a possible D match to TRBD1 (6 bases). The V gene lost 4 bases and the J gene lost 4 bases, with 13 bases spanning the gap. Germline CDR1 reads SGHVS; CDR2 reads FNYEAQ. CDR3 length: 14 amino acids. The CDR3 loop is CASSSGVLGETQYF. The DNA for the CDR3 is TGTGCCAGCAGCTCAGGGGTCCTGGGAGAGACCCAGTACTTC. The complete variable domain, with remaining parts taken from reference TRBV7-6 and TRBJ2-5, reads GAGVSQSPRYKVTKRGQDVALRCDPISGHVSLYWYRQALGQGPEFLTYFNYEAQQDKSGLPNDRFSAERPEGSISTLTIQRTEQRDSAMYRCASSSGVLGETQYFGPGTRLLVL.

The J gene is TRBJ1-1, the V gene TRBV4-2; TRBD1 matches 10 bases. This CDR3 contains 16 residues. J lost 5 bases, V lost 1 base, and 7 bases had no gene match. The germline CDR1 and CDR2 sequences are LGHNA and YNFKEQ. The CDR3 nucleotides read TGTGCCAGCAGCCAAGGGCCCCGACAGGGGGCTACTGAAGCTTTCTTT. This sequence encodes CASSQGPRQGATEAFF.

The chain couples TRBV10-3 to TRBJ2-7, with 8 bases identical to TRBD1. Germline V gene lookup returns CDR1 ENHRY and CDR2 SYGVKD. There are 13 residues in the CDR3. Trimming took 3 bases from V and 5 from J; bases not matched to a gene: 3. CDR3 region: CAISDDRGNEQYF. The CDR3 coding sequence is TGTGCCATCAGTGACGACAGGGGAAACGAGCAGTACTTC.

V usage is TRBV6-1 and J usage is TRBJ1-5, with TRBD1 matching over 9 bases. The V gene end was trimmed by 3 bases and the J gene end by 6 bases; junction bases not matched to a gene: 3. The CDR3 extends over 14 amino acids. CDR1 and CDR2 (germline): MNHNS, SASEGT. This CDR3 is CASSEYRGPQPQHF. CDR3 bases: TGTGCCAGCAGTGAGTACAGGGGGCCTCAGCCCCAGCATTTT.

As to this clone: Since a much larger clone is just one base distant, this may be a read error. The chain links TRBV4-1 to TRBJ2-7, with 9 nucleotides matching TRBD1. This CDR3 is 14 amino acids long. Germline values: CDR1 MGHRA, CDR2 YSYEKL. J lost 5 bases, V lost 0 bases, and 2 bases had no gene match. CDR3 sequence reads: CASSQDGQGNEQYF. CDR3 in DNA: TGCGCCAGCAGCCAAGATGGACAGGGGAACGAGCAGTACTTC.

The chain uses TRBV6-1 and TRBJ2-7; D tentatively reads TRBD1 or TRBD2 (5 bases each). Germline V gene lookup returns CDR1 MNHNS and CDR2 SASEGT. The CDR3 extends over 13 amino acids. Trimming shortened V by 10 bases and J by 0 bases, and 13 bases separated the two germline ends. Written as DNA, the CDR3 is TGTGCCACACGGTGGGACGGCTCCTACGAGCAGTACTTC. It encodes CATRWDGSYEQYF.

This chain links TRBV15 with TRBJ1-1; possibly TRBD1 for D (6 bases). The CDR3 loop spans 16 amino acids. The germline V gene encodes CDR1 LNHNV and CDR2 YYDKDF (reference sequence). V lost 3 bases to trimming and J lost 0 bases, with 14 bases between them. CDR3 coding DNA: TGTGCCACCAGCAGCGCGGGGGCAGTGATGAACACTGAAGCTTTCTTT. Translated: CATSSAGAVMNTEAFF.

The V and J genes are TRBV5-6 and TRBJ2-5, with TRBD2 matching over 12 bases. After removal of 3 bases from V and 5 bases from J, the junction contained 11 bases not matched to a gene. The CDR3 totals 17 residues. In germline, CDR1 is SGHDT, CDR2 YYEEEE. The CDR3 sequence: CASSSPGLAGRRETQYF. For the CDR3, the DNA is TGTGCCAGCAGCTCTCCGGGACTAGCGGGTCGAAGGGAGACCCAGTACTTC. The whole variable domain, remainder taken from reference TRBV5-6 and TRBJ2-5, is DAGVTQSPTHLIKTRGQQVTLRCSPKSGHDTVSWYQQALGQGPQFIFQYYEEEERQRGNFPDRFSGHQFPNYSSELNVNALLLGDSALYLCASSSPGLAGRRETQYFGPGTRLLVL.

The V gene is TRBV29-1, the J gene TRBJ1-3; D not certain. The CDR3 spans 13 residues. In germline, CDR1 is SQVTM, CDR2 ANQGSEA. V was trimmed by 5 bases and J by 0 bases, leaving 8 bases between them. The CDR3 sequence is CSVKFPSGNTIYF. The CDR3 coding sequence is TGCAGCGTTAAGTTTCCCTCTGGAAACACCATATATTTT.

This rearrangement joins TRBV4-2 to TRBJ2-1, with 8 bases matching TRBD2. Germline V gene data show CDR1 as LGHNA and CDR2 as YNFKEQ. There are 16 residues in the CDR3. The V and J ends lost 8 bases and 9 bases, in that order; junction bases with no gene match: 18. The CDR3 reads CASAAVGAGEDGEQFF. CDR3 DNA sequence: TGTGCCAGCGCCGCGGTAGGAGCGGGAGAAGACGGTGAGCAGTTCTTC.

This clone is deemed medium-sized (0.01 to 0.1%). This rearrangement joins TRBV19 to TRBJ2-7; perhaps TRBD1 as D (5 bases). CDR3 length: 14 amino acids. V lost 3 bases and J 5 bases, leaving 14 bases between the germline ends. Germline loops: CDR1 LNHDA, CDR2 SQIVND (reference sequence). DNA of the CDR3: TGTGCCAGTAGTATTTCCAGGGCCGCCGACGAGCAGTACTTC. Its translation is CASSISRAADEQYF.

The chain carries TRBV5-1 and TRBJ2-1; possibly TRBD2 for D (6 bases). Germline V gene sequence: CDR1 SGHRS, CDR2 YFSETQ. V lost 4 bases and J lost 4, with 9 bases in between. The CDR3 covers 13 residues. In DNA form, the CDR3 reads TGCGCCAGCAGCGCAGGGACTTACAATGAGCAGTTCTTC. As protein: CASSAGTYNEQFF. Using reference TRBV5-1 and TRBJ2-1 for the parts outside the CDR3, the full variable domain is KAGVTQTPRYLIKTRGQQVTLSCSPISGHRSVSWYQQTPGQGLQFLFEYFSETQRNKGNFPGRFSGRQFSNSRSEMNVSTLELGDSALYLCASSAGTYNEQFFGPGTRLTVL.

The rearrangement links TRBV2 to TRBJ2-7; TRBD1 might be the D (5 bases). Germline CDR1 reads SNHLY; CDR2 reads FYNNEI. Trimming shortened V by 5 bases and J by 2 bases, and 10 bases separated the two germline ends. This CDR3 spans 13 amino acids. CDR3 coding DNA: TGTGCCAGCAGTCCAGGGCTCCCCTACGAGCAGTACTTC. Translated, it gives CASSPGLPYEQYF.

This rearrangement joins TRBV27 to TRBJ2-7, with a weak D call TRBD1 (5 bases). Trimming cost V 2 bases and J 1 base, with 9 bases left between them. CDR3 length: 14 residues. From germline, CDR1 is MNHEY and CDR2 SMNVEV (reference sequence). The CDR3 spells CASSLLDTSYEQYF. The CDR3 bases are TGTGCCAGCAGTTTACTGGACACTTCCTACGAGCAGTACTTC.

The V gene is TRBV7-9, the J gene TRBJ2-2, with D hard to call. The CDR3 consists of 14 residues. Trimming took 5 bases from V and 5 from J, leaving 12 bases between them. Per the germline V gene, CDR1 is SEHNR and CDR2 is FQNEAQ (reference sequence). The CDR3 here is CASSPSPFTGELFF. The CDR3 DNA follows: TGTGCCAGCAGCCCGTCTCCTTTTACCGGGGAGCTGTTTTTT.

The chain couples TRBV7-2 to TRBJ2-7; weak D call: TRBD2 (6 bases). The CDR3 spans 15 residues. V lost 2 bases to trimming and J lost 5 bases, with 16 bases between them. Germline V gene data show CDR1 as SGHTA and CDR2 as FQGNSA. CDR3 protein: CASSLSRTRGDEQYF. The DNA of the CDR3 is TGTGCCAGCAGCTTATCCCGGACGCGGGGAGACGAGCAGTACTTC.

This rearrangement joins TRBV7-9 to TRBJ2-1; D assignment may be TRBD1 or TRBD2 (5 bases each). From germline, CDR1 is SEHNR and CDR2 FQNEAQ (reference sequence). The CDR3 loop spans 17 amino acids. The V end lost 1 base, the J end lost 4 bases, and 17 bases lay between the germline ends. The CDR3 DNA follows: TGTGCCAGCAGCTTAGGTGAGGGGCCCCAGGGTTACAATGAGCAGTTCTTC. This sequence encodes CASSLGEGPQGYNEQFF.